Listed below are T cell receptor beta chains from one sample, sequenced in a study of cytotoxic CD8 clonotypes in ibrutinib-treated CLL. The method was immunoSEQ multiplex PCR; TCRdb's version includes in-frame clones alone and lacks a portion of them. In the table there are about 300,000 clones, approximately 76% of which are singletons. This specimen consisted of PBMCs, obtained at disease progression, from a patient treated with ibrutinib. These receptors were taken from a human donor with chronic lymphocytic leukemia. Both conserved end residues are part of each CDR3. D genes are given only for firm matches.

TRBV18	TRBJ2-1	.	TGTGCCAGCTCACCACGGCTTGGGGGGACACTTGACAATGAGCAGTTCTTC	CASSPRLGGTLDNEQFF
TRBV15	TRBJ1-1	.	TGTGCCACCAGCAGAGAAAGCAAGGGGATTGAAGCTTTCTTT	CATSRESKGIEAFF
TRBV27	TRBJ1-1	TRBD1	TGTGCCAGCAGTTTTAGTGGGACAGGGATTTCGGAAGCTTTCTTT	CASSFSGTGISEAFF
TRBV27	TRBJ2-1	TRBD2	TGTGCCAGCAGTTTATCGGGGCTAGCGGGACCGGGTGAGCAGTTCTTC	CASSLSGLAGPGEQFF
TRBV6-5	TRBJ1-1	.	TGTGCCAGCAGCAGGCACGGGATCACTGAAGCTTTCTTT	CASSRHGITEAFF
TRBV15	TRBJ1-2	TRBD1	TGTGCCACCAGCAGAGATTTGAACAGGGGGAAGGATGGCTACACCTTC	CATSRDLNRGKDGYTF
TRBV25-1	TRBJ1-2	.	TGTGCCAGCAGTGAACTCTTCCATGGCTACACCTTC	CASSELFHGYTF
TRBV6-6	TRBJ1-2	.	TGTGCCAGCACCATCCGACCGGACAGCTATGGCTACACCTTC	CASTIRPDSYGYTF
TRBV5-1	TRBJ2-7	TRBD1	TGCGCCAGCAGACCGGGACAGGGGACTTACGAGCAGTACTTC	CASRPGQGTYEQYF
TRBV2	TRBJ1-2	.	TGTGCCGAGGGGCTTGGGACACTCTATGGCTACACCTTC	CAEGLGTLYGYTF
TRBV5-1	TRBJ1-2	.	TGCGCCAGCAGCTTTAACGGCGAAGACTATGGCTACACCTTC	CASSFNGEDYGYTF